The text below deals with one TCR beta chain. Authors' analysis steps: Amplification of reference gene primers provided the estimated nucleated cell counts. This table comes from immunoSEQ multiplex PCR, and its TCRdb copy is limited to in-frame clones, with some not included. Clone size and the V and J calls come from that table; the DNA yielded D and trimming. The sample shows 150,000 to 200,000 clones, just under 90% of them seen only once. The CDR3 is 15 amino acids. Trimming stripped 5 bases from V and 7 bases from J, with 18 bases between. Germline V gene sequence: CDR1 SGHTA, CDR2 FQGTGA. This specimen belongs to a study of blood T cell repertoires in COVID-19. Study summary: The United States, Italy and Spain supplied acute and convalescent COVID-19 samples. The analysed material was cDNA or gDNA that came from T cells, B-cell-depleted T cells, or PBMCs.

The sequence was collected from a woman aged 18 to 35 who had recovered from COVID-19. Sequencing was done on a sample of peripheral blood. The gene calls are TRBV7-3 and TRBJ2-1, with D possibly being TRBD2 (6 bases). CDR3 amino acids: CASSLQAGSVNEQFF. As DNA, the CDR3 is TGTGCCAGCAGCCTACAGGCGGGATCAGTAAATGAGCAGTTCTTC. Using reference TRBV7-3 and TRBJ2-1 for the parts outside the CDR3, the full variable domain is GAGVSQTPSNKVTEKGKYVELRCDPISGHTALYWYRQSLGQGPEFLIYFQGTGAADDSGLPNDRFFAVRPEGSVSTLKIQRTERGDSAVYLCASSLQAGSVNEQFFGPGTRLTVL.